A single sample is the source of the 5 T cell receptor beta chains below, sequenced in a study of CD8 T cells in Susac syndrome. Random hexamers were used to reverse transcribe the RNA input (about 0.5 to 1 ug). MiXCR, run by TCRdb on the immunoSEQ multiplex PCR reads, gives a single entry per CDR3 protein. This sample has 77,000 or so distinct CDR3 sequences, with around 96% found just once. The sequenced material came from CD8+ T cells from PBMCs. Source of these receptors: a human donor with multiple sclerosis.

In nucleotides, the CDR3 is TGTGCCAGCAGGGGGGGCACAGATACGCAGTATTTT. It is translated as CASRGGTDTQYF. The rearrangement uses TRBV27 and TRBJ2-3; D may be TRBD1 or TRBD2 (5 bases each). The germline V and J ends were trimmed by 6 bases and 1 base, with 5 bases remaining between them. Germline values: CDR1 MNHEY, CDR2 SMNVEV (reference sequence). The CDR3 covers 12 residues.

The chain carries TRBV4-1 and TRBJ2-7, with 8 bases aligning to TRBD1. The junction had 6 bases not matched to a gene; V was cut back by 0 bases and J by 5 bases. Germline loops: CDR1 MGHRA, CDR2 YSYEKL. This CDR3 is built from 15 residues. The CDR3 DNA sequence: TGCGCCAGCAGCCAAGATAGGGCAGGGGGCAACGAGCAGTACTTC. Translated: CASSQDRAGGNEQYF.

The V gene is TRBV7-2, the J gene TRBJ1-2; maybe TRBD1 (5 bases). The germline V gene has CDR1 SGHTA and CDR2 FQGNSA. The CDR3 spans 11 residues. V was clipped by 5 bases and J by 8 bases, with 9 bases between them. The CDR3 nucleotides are TGTGCCAGCAGCCCAGGGTACGGCTACACCTTC. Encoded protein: CASSPGYGYTF.

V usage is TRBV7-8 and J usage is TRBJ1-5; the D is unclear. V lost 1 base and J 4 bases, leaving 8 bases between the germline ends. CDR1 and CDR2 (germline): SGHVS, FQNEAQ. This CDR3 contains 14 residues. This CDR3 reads CASSLDGVNQPQHF. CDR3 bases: TGTGCCAGCAGCTTAGATGGGGTTAATCAGCCCCAGCATTTT.

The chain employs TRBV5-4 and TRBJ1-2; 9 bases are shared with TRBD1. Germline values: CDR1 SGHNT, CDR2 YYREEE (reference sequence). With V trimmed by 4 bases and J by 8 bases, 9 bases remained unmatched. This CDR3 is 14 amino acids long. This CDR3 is CASSPVTGGEGYTF. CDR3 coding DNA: TGTGCCAGCAGCCCGGTGACAGGGGGGGAGGGCTACACCTTC.